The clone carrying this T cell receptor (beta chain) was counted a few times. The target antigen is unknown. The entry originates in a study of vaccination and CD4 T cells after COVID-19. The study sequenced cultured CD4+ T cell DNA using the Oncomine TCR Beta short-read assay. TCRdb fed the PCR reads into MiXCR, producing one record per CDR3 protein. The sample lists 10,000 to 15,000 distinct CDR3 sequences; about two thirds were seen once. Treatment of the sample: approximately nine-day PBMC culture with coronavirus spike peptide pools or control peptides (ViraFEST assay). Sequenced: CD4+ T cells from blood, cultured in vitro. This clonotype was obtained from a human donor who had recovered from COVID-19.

CDR3 loop: CATSDVDTASTDTQYF. In nucleotides, the CDR3 is TGTGCCACCAGTGACGTTGACACAGCTAGCACAGATACGCAGTATTTT. J is TRBJ2-3 and V is TRBV24-1, with D unresolved. Trimming left V 4 bases short and J 0 bases short, with 13 bases between. CDR3 length: 16 residues. The germline V gene encodes CDR1 KGHDR and CDR2 SFDVKD.